Included here is one T cell receptor beta chain sequence, with context. There are 15 residues in the CDR3. V shed 2 bases and J 2 bases; nucleotides not matched to a gene: 7. Germline V gene sequence: CDR1 DFQATT, CDR2 SNEGSKA (reference sequence). The RNA, roughly 0.45 to 1 ug, was put through reverse transcription using random hexamers. The TCR beta CDR3 was amplified by immunoSEQ multiplex PCR across 54 Vbeta, 13 Jbeta. TCRdb re-called the immunoSEQ multiplex PCR reads with MiXCR, one entry per CDR3 protein. Among more than 150,000 distinct CDR3 sequences listed, over 85% were seen once. This record belongs to a study of CD8 T cells in Susac syndrome. Controls were healthy donors chosen to match patients in age and sex.

The chain couples TRBV20-1 to TRBJ2-7, with 9 nucleotides matching TRBD1. The sample taken for sequencing was CD4+ T cells from PBMCs. This TCR came from a human donor in good health. In nucleotides, the CDR3 is TGCAGTGCTAGAATCCGGGACAGGGTTCCCTACGAGCAGTACTTC. Amino acid sequence: CSARIRDRVPYEQYF.